This TCR beta chain was identified during a study of cytomegalovirus exposure and HLA in healthy donors. PCR used 60 Vbeta primers and 13 Jbeta primers. The protocol was immunoSEQ multiplex PCR, while the TCRdb copy is restricted to in-frame clones and leaves out a portion. The sample comprises roughly 100,000 clones, under 80% of which are singletons, and 3.6% rests with the top ten. Source material: PBMCs. The clonotype originates from a man aged 55 to 70 in good health and CMV-seronegative.

CDR3 DNA: TGTGCCAGCAGTTTACAGGGGTATAATTCACCCCTCCACTTT. Its translation is CASSLQGYNSPLHF. V is TRBV6-1 and J is TRBJ1-6; 7 bases map to TRBD1. The CDR3 extends over 14 amino acids. J gave up 4 bases and V 5 bases, and 2 bases lay outside the gene matches. Germline V gene sequence: CDR1 MNHNS, CDR2 SASEGT.